The 18 T cell receptor beta chains below come from one sample, sequenced in a study of blood T cell repertoires in COVID-19. Generated by immunoSEQ multiplex PCR, the TCRdb table keeps only in-frame clones and is missing some. In the table there are about 74,000 clones, more than 75% of which are singletons. The material sequenced was peripheral blood. The source of these receptors is a human donor in a cohort sampled during active COVID-19.

The chain is built from TRBV12-1 and TRBJ2-7; the table's D call, TRBD2, was not checked against the DNA. TRBV12-1 is described as a pseudogene. CDR3 length: 16 amino acids. The CDR3 protein is CASSSPIERANYEQYF. The CDR3 nucleotides are TGTGCCAGCAGCTCCCCTATTGAGCGGGCAAACTACGAGCAGTACTTC.

The CDR3 sequence: CASSLGHGQAEQYF. In DNA, the CDR3 is TGTGCCAGCAGCTTAGGGCATGGGCAGGCCGAGCAGTACTTC. This chain connects TRBV7-6 to TRBJ2-7, with D uncertain. Germline V gives CDR1 SGHVS, CDR2 FNYEAQ. Trimming pared 1 base from V and 6 bases from J, leaving 13 bases between. The CDR3 length is 14 residues.

This clone was found once. The CDR3 sequence is CASSLTNQPQHF. CDR3 nucleotides: TGTGCCAGCAGTTTAACAAATCAGCCCCAGCATTTT. The chain employs TRBV12-3 or TRBV12-4 and TRBJ1-5, with unresolved D. Trimming cost V 2 bases and J 4 bases, with 3 bases left between them. The CDR3 spans 12 residues.

The chain links TRBV24-1 to TRBJ1-5; 9 bases are shared with TRBD1. The CDR3 length is 16 residues. The V segment lost 3 bases and the J segment 2 bases; nucleotides outside the gene matches: 4. The germline V gene has CDR1 KGHDR and CDR2 SFDVKD. CDR3 amino acids: CATSDPGQGGNQPQHF. The CDR3 DNA sequence: TGTGCCACCAGTGATCCGGGACAGGGAGGCAATCAGCCCCAGCATTTT.

The chain couples TRBV6-5 to TRBJ1-6; tentative D call: TRBD1 (5 bases). This CDR3 spans 13 amino acids. Germline lookup yields CDR1 MNHEY and CDR2 SVGAGI. Trimming took off 5 bases at V and 5 bases at J, with 7 bases between the two ends. CDR3 protein: CASSQQDNSPLHF. CDR3 DNA sequence: TGTGCCAGCAGTCAACAGGATAATTCACCCCTCCACTTT.

The chain recombines TRBV3-1 (or the pseudogene TRBV3-2) with TRBJ2-7, with 11 positions matching TRBD1. With V trimmed by 5 bases and J by 6 bases, 6 bases remained unmatched. Per the germline V gene, CDR1 is LGHDT and CDR2 is YNNKEL (reference sequence). The CDR3 extends over 14 amino acids. CDR3: CASSGQGANSEQYF. As DNA, the CDR3 is TGTGCCAGCAGCGGACAGGGGGCGAATTCCGAGCAGTACTTC.

V gene TRBV9 combines with J gene TRBJ2-5; TRBD1 is a possible D gene (6 bases). The CDR3 sequence is 14 residues long. V was pared by 3 bases and J by 3 bases, with 12 bases between. Germline-derived CDR1 and CDR2 are SGDLS and YYNGEE. The CDR3 DNA reads as TGTGCCAGCAGCGAGACCAACAGGGAAGAGACCCAGTACTTC. This gives the protein CASSETNREETQYF.

This clone was seen only once. The rearrangement links TRBV25-1 to TRBJ1-2; D might be TRBD1 (5 bases). This CDR3 has 17 residues. The V end was cut by 4 bases, the J end by 4 bases, with 22 bases between. CDR1 is MGHDK and CDR2 is SYGVNS in the germline V gene. The CDR3 loop is CASSAGTRGHFGYGYTF. As DNA, the CDR3 is TGTGCCAGCAGTGCCGGGACTAGGGGCCACTTCGGCTATGGCTACACCTTC.

The CDR3 region has the DNA TGTGCCAGCAGTCCCGGAGTCTACGAGCAGTACTTC. Encoded protein: CASSPGVYEQYF. The rearrangement joins TRBV12-3 or TRBV12-4 to TRBJ2-7; D uncertain. The CDR3 covers 12 residues. Trimming took 5 bases from V and 3 from J, leaving 8 bases between them.

The rearrangement uses TRBV5-1 and TRBJ1-5; a weak D match, TRBD1 (6 bases). Between the trimmed V and J ends, which lost 4 bases and 7 bases, there was a span of 12 bases. Germline CDR1 reads SGHRS; CDR2 reads YFSETQ. This CDR3 has 13 residues. CDR3 region: CASSLLQGQPQHF. CDR3 in DNA: TGCGCCAGCAGCCTACTCCAGGGGCAGCCCCAGCATTTT.

The V call is TRBV7-2, the J call TRBJ2-7; TRBD2 matches 10 bases. Germline CDR1 and CDR2: SGHTA and FQGNSA. The CDR3 is made up of 15 amino acids. V was clipped by 1 base and J by 5 bases; unmatched bases: 5. The CDR3 loop is CASSLGSSGSDEQYF. The DNA for the CDR3 is TGTGCCAGCAGCTTAGGTTCTAGCGGGAGTGACGAGCAGTACTTC.

This clone came up a few times. This chain joins TRBV5-1 and TRBJ2-4; D is perhaps TRBD2 (6 bases). The CDR3 contains 15 residues. V gave up 0 bases and J gave up 6 bases, with 13 bases separating them. Germline CDR1 SGHRS, CDR2 YFSETQ. DNA of the CDR3: TGCGCCAGCAGCTTGGGGGTAGCGGAGTTAAACATTCAGTACTTC. Its protein is CASSLGVAELNIQYF. The full variable domain, in which reference TRBV5-1 and TRBJ2-4 provide the parts outside the CDR3, is KAGVTQTPRYLIKTRGQQVTLSCSPISGHRSVSWYQQTPGQGLQFLFEYFSETQRNKGNFPGRFSGRQFSNSRSEMNVSTLELGDSALYLCASSLGVAELNIQYFGAGTRLSVL.

J is TRBJ2-7 and V is TRBV6-5; weak D call: TRBD1 (6 bases). With 4 bases removed from V and 5 bases from J, the gap between germline ends came to 12 bases. Per the germline V gene, CDR1 is MNHEY and CDR2 is SVGAGI. The CDR3 runs 13 residues. CDR3 in amino acids: CASSSGQPHEQYF. The CDR3 DNA reads TGTGCCAGCAGTTCCGGACAGCCGCACGAGCAGTACTTC.

The rearrangement links TRBV19 to TRBJ2-6; D unclear. Germline V gene data show CDR1 as LNHDA and CDR2 as SQIVND (reference sequence). V was pared by 4 bases and J by 0 bases, with 4 bases between. The CDR3 runs to 14 residues. CDR3 nucleotides: TGTGCCAGTAGTACTAGCTCTGGGGCCAACGTCCTGACTTTC. It yields the protein CASSTSSGANVLTF. The complete variable domain, with remaining parts taken from reference TRBV19 and TRBJ2-6, reads DGGITQSPKYLFRKEGQNVTLSCEQNLNHDAMYWYRQDPGQGLRLIYYSQIVNDFQKGDIAEGYSVSREKKESFPLTVTSAQKNPTAFYLCASSTSSGANVLTFGAGSRLTVL.

J is TRBJ2-3 and V is TRBV15; TRBD2 aligns across 11 bases. Losses at the gene ends were 0 bases for V and 8 bases for J; bases not matched to a gene: 10. CDR3 length: 17 residues. Germline assignment: CDR1 LNHNV and CDR2 YYDKDF (reference sequence). The DNA for the CDR3 is TGTGCCACCAGCAGAGATGGGCTAGCGGGAGGCACGGGTACGCAGTATTTT. Its translation: CATSRDGLAGGTGTQYF.

This chain joins TRBV29-1 and TRBJ1-5; 9 bases match TRBD1. CDR1 and CDR2 (germline): SQVTM, ANQGSEA. The CDR3 is 14 residues long. Losses at the gene ends were 0 bases for V and 4 bases for J; bases not matched to a gene: 1. The CDR3 DNA follows: TGCAGCGTTGAAGAGACAGGGGGAAATCAGCCCCAGCATTTT. This sequence encodes CSVEETGGNQPQHF.

In this sample, this clone turned up once. The V call is TRBV5-6, the J call TRBJ2-3; D is undetermined. Trimming cost V 4 bases and J 4 bases, with 16 bases left between them. Germline V lookup: CDR1 SGHDT, CDR2 YYEEEE. There are 15 residues in the CDR3. The DNA of the CDR3 is TGTGCCAGCAGCGGTATCAGAGGAAGAGCAGATACGCAGTATTTT. This translates into CASSGIRGRADTQYF.

The genes are TRBV6-5 and TRBJ2-7; 7 bases fit TRBD1. The CDR3 contains 14 residues. V lost 8 bases, J lost 3 bases, and 10 bases stayed unmatched. Germline CDR1 reads MNHEY; CDR2 reads SVGAGI. The CDR3 reads CASSDRLEGYEQYF. The CDR3 region has the DNA TGTGCCAGCTCGGACAGGCTTGAAGGCTACGAGCAGTACTTC.